One T cell receptor (beta chain) is described in this entry. Its antigen remains unknown. Using immunoSEQ multiplex PCR, the repertoire was profiled, and TCRdb retains in-frame clones only, with some absent. This table holds 600,000 to 750,000 clones, roughly 72% found once. This record comes from a study of shared clonotypes between healthy human individuals. Study outcomes and limitations: Generally, estimated richness proved larger in naive subsets than it did in memory subsets.

The sequence came from a woman aged 25 to 39 in good health. Sequencing used memory CD4+ T cells sorted from blood. The sample's subset: CD45RA-negative fraction.

CDR3 coding DNA: TGTGCCAGTAGTATTATGGTAACAGGTGAAGCTTTCTTT. Its translation: CASSIMVTGEAFF. The chain combines TRBV19 with TRBJ1-1; maybe TRBD1 (5 bases). Germline V lookup: CDR1 LNHDA, CDR2 SQIVND (reference sequence). The ends were cut back, 3 bases at V and 7 bases at J, with 12 bases in the middle. CDR3 length equals 13 residues.